These T cell receptor beta chains were read from a single sample in a study of T cells after posttransplantation cyclophosphamide. Repertoires were generated with immunoSEQ multiplex PCR, while TCRdb's copy carries only in-frame clones and drops some. The sample lists approximately 23,000 clones, about 82% occurring once. Source material: PBMCs. Receptors were obtained from a woman aged 55-70 years with a blood cancer, CMV-positive, and with a related stem cell donor. The CDR3 runs from the conserved cysteine through the conserved F or W. D genes are given only for firm matches. Not all rows give a size; the values are once, few, many and, for expanded clones, a class.

j_call,clone_size,v_call,d_call,cdr3_nt,cdr3_aa
TRBJ1-2,NA,TRBV10-3,TRBD1,TGTGCCATCAGTATTGAGGGGACAGAATTCTATGGCTACACCTTC,CAISIEGTEFYGYTF
TRBJ2-1,NA,TRBV5-1,NA,TGCGCCAGCAGCTTCTCAGCGGAAAACAATGAGCAGTTCTTC,CASSFSAENNEQFF
TRBJ2-1,NA,TRBV5-1,TRBD2,TGCGCCAGCAGCTTTAGTCAGCTAGCGGGAAACAATGAGCAGTTCTTC,CASSFSQLAGNNEQFF
TRBJ1-1,NA,TRBV6-1,NA,TGTGCCAGCAGTGAAAGGGGGAAGGGGAATGAAGCTTTCTTT,CASSERGKGNEAFF
TRBJ1-2,NA,TRBV18,TRBD1,TGTGCCAGCTCACCAGAGACAGGGCGAGGCTACACCTTC,CASSPETGRGYTF
TRBJ2-3,NA,TRBV6-6,NA,TGTGCCAGCAGTTATGGACAGAAATACACAGATACGCAGTATTTT,CASSYGQKYTDTQYF
TRBJ2-7,NA,TRBV19,NA,TGTGCCAGCGCCTCGAGGTACGAGCAGTACTTC,CASASRYEQYF
TRBJ2-5,NA,TRBV2,TRBD1,TGTGCCAGCAGTCCCGGGACAGAAGAGACCCAGTACTTC,CASSPGTEETQYF
TRBJ1-1,NA,TRBV5-4,NA,TGTGCCAGCAGCTCTACAGGGCTTGGAGCTTTCTTT,CASSSTGLGAFF
TRBJ2-5,NA,TRBV5-1,TRBD2,TGCGCCAGCAGCTCGGGACCGGGGGGGGCCCAGTACTTC,CASSSGPGGAQYF
TRBJ2-7,NA,TRBV19,TRBD1,TGTGCCAGTAGTAACACAGGGGGCTATGCCGAGCAGTACTTC,CASSNTGGYAEQYF
TRBJ2-7,few,TRBV27,TRBD1,TGTGCCAGCAGTTTCCGACAGGGGCCTCCCTACGAGCAGTACTTC,CASSFRQGPPYEQYF
TRBJ2-7,NA,TRBV11-3,TRBD1,TGTGCCAGCAGCTTAGCCGGGACAGGGATCAACGAGCAGTACTTC,CASSLAGTGINEQYF
TRBJ1-2,NA,TRBV5-1,TRBD1,TGCGCCAGCAGCTCGAGGACAGGGGGCGCGTATGGCTACACCTTC,CASSSRTGGAYGYTF
TRBJ1-2,NA,TRBV5-1,TRBD1,TGCGCCAGCAGCTTGGGGGACAGAGTGAGCTATGGCTACACCTTC,CASSLGDRVSYGYTF
TRBJ1-1,NA,TRBV6-5,NA,TGTGCCAGCGGGGGGAGGAACACTGAAGCTTTCTTT,CASGGRNTEAFF